Reported below is one T cell receptor beta chain. Via MiXCR, TCRdb re-called the RT-PCR reads, giving one row per CDR3 protein. The data hold fewer than 800,000 distinct CDR3 sequences, with 12% to 15% observed a single time. The germline gives CDR1 SGHDT, CDR2 YYEEEE. V dropped 0 bases and J dropped 3 bases, with 12 bases sitting between them. The CDR3 runs to 16 residues. Source material: memory CD4+ T cells from blood. V and J are TRBV5-6 and TRBJ2-2; a possible D gene is TRBD1 (5 bases). This TCR was sampled from a female donor in good health, serving as a healthy control. The CDR3 DNA sequence: TGTGCCAGCAGCTTGGCCAGGGCGGCGGACACCGGGGAGCTGTTTTTT. Translating it yields CASSLARAADTGELFF.